The next 24 T cell receptor beta chains were all read from a single sample in a study of blood T cell repertoires in COVID-19. Assay used: immunoSEQ multiplex PCR; TCRdb lists only in-frame clones, some missing. There are some 74,000 clones in the sample; around four fifths occur only once, and around a sixth lies in the top ten. Sequenced sample: peripheral blood. These receptors all come from a woman older than 75 with acute or convalescent COVID-19.

This clone was detected once. The chain links TRBV5-6 to TRBJ2-5, with D possibly matching TRBD1 (6 bases). Germline V lookup: CDR1 SGHDT, CDR2 YYEEEE. With 4 bases removed from V and 2 bases from J, the gap between germline ends came to 12 bases. The CDR3 has 14 residues. The CDR3 bases are TGTGCCAGCAGCCCGCGGACAGTTCAAGAGACCCAGTACTTC. Protein product: CASSPRTVQETQYF.

The chain couples TRBV19 to TRBJ2-3, with 9 bases lining up with TRBD2. This CDR3 has 15 residues. Germline V gene sequence: CDR1 LNHDA, CDR2 SQIVND (reference sequence). V was pared by 9 bases and J by 4 bases, with 11 bases of the junction left unmatched. The CDR3 region is CASQKGRGGADTQYF. The CDR3 bases are TGTGCCAGCCAGAAGGGGCGGGGGGGTGCAGATACGCAGTATTTT.

The chain recombines TRBV7-2 with TRBJ1-2; D is possibly TRBD1 (6 bases). Trimming removed 5 bases at V and 5 bases at J, with 18 bases between. Looked up from germline, CDR1 is SGHTA and CDR2 is FQGNSA. The CDR3 loop spans 15 amino acids. CDR3 in amino acids: CASSPSHGTNYGYTF. CDR3 DNA sequence: TGTGCCAGCAGCCCAAGCCACGGGACAAATTATGGCTACACCTTC.

The V gene is TRBV13, the J gene TRBJ2-7, with no clear D. The CDR3 is 15 amino acids. The V end lost 5 bases, the J end lost 0 bases, and 14 bases lay between the germline ends. Germline V lookup: CDR1 PRHDT, CDR2 FYEKMQ (reference sequence). CDR3 DNA sequence: TGTGCCAGCAGCAGACACGGCTCCGGCTCCTACGAGCAGTACTTC. It encodes CASSRHGSGSYEQYF.

The chain combines TRBV6-5 with TRBJ1-1, with 7 bases lining up with TRBD1. Germline V gene sequence: CDR1 MNHEY, CDR2 SVGAGI. The V and J ends lost 5 bases and 8 bases, in that order; junction bases with no gene match: 5. The CDR3 runs 12 residues. CDR3 protein: CASSMDRLEAFF. The CDR3 DNA reads as TGTGCCAGCAGTATGGACAGGCTCGAAGCTTTCTTT.

This clone has at least ten counts. The chain has TRBV6-1 and TRBJ1-6; 8 nucleotides align to TRBD1. CDR3 length equals 16 residues. The V gene's germline CDR1 is MNHNS and CDR2 SASEGT. Trimming at V came to 4 bases and at J to 6 bases, leaving 8 bases not matched to a gene. CDR3 nucleotide sequence: TGTGCCAGCAGTGCTGGGAGGACAGGGAGTAATTCACCCCTCCACTTT. It specifies CASSAGRTGSNSPLHF.

The CDR3 here is CASSLTAPQGANEKLFF. For the CDR3, the DNA is TGTGCCAGCAGCTTAACCGCGCCCCAGGGGGCAAATGAAAAACTGTTTTTT. This sequence joins TRBV7-6 and TRBJ1-4; 8 bases fit TRBD1. V dropped 2 bases and J dropped 5; count of bases not matched to a gene: 10. This CDR3 has 17 residues. Germline V gene sequence: CDR1 SGHVS, CDR2 FNYEAQ.

The CDR3: CASSIKGYREGNTEAFF. CDR3 DNA sequence: TGTGCCAGTAGTATCAAAGGGTATCGCGAGGGGAACACTGAAGCTTTCTTT. This chain joins TRBV19 and TRBJ1-1; no clear D gene. Trimming shortened V by 3 bases and J by 1 base, and 18 bases separated the two germline ends. This CDR3 is built from 17 residues. CDR1 is LNHDA and CDR2 is SQIVND in the germline V gene (reference sequence).

The rearrangement links TRBV19 to TRBJ2-5; a weak D match, TRBD2 (6 bases). CDR3 length: 16 amino acids. The germline V and J ends were trimmed by 5 bases and 2 bases, with 18 bases remaining between them. Germline assignment: CDR1 LNHDA and CDR2 SQIVND (reference sequence). CDR3 DNA: TGTGCCAGTAGTCCCCCTTGGGCGGGGAGGCAAGAGACCCAGTACTTC. This encodes CASSPPWAGRQETQYF.

The CDR3, as DNA: TGTGCCAGCAGCGGGACGTCCGGGACAAAATATGGCTACACCTTC. This encodes CASSGTSGTKYGYTF. This chain links TRBV9 with TRBJ1-2, with D tentatively TRBD1 (6 bases). V dropped 3 bases and J dropped 5 bases, with 17 bases sitting between them. The germline gives CDR1 SGDLS, CDR2 YYNGEE. CDR3 size: 15 residues.

V is TRBV18 and J is TRBJ1-2; the D gene is possibly TRBD1 (5 bases). The CDR3 has 13 residues. Per the germline V gene, CDR1 is KGHSH and CDR2 is LQKENI. V gave up 6 bases and J gave up 3 bases, with 11 bases separating them. The DNA of the CDR3 is TGTGCCAGCTCGCAGACAGTGGACTATGGCTACACCTTC. It yields the protein CASSQTVDYGYTF.

The rearrangement joins TRBV7-6 to TRBJ1-6; 7 bases are a match to TRBD1. In germline, CDR1 is SGHVS, CDR2 FNYEAQ. The ends lost 0 bases at V and 6 bases at J; junction bases unmatched: 11. The CDR3 loop spans 18 amino acids. As DNA, the CDR3 is TGTGCCAGCAGCTTAGCGGTTGGAAGGGGACAGCTTAATTCACCCCTCCACTTT. Its translation: CASSLAVGRGQLNSPLHF.

In this sample, this clone turned up a few times. The chain is built from TRBV14 and TRBJ2-7; 7 nucleotides match TRBD2. The CDR3 runs to 17 residues. Per the germline V gene, CDR1 is SGHDN and CDR2 is FVKESK. With 1 base clipped from V and 1 base from J, the junction kept 10 bases outside the gene matches. This CDR3 reads CASSQAGRGRRSYEQYF. The CDR3 region has the DNA TGTGCCAGCAGCCAAGCTGGGAGGGGCAGGAGATCCTACGAGCAGTACTTC.

The V call is TRBV5-1, the J call TRBJ2-1, with TRBD2 matching over 8 bases. Germline-derived CDR1 and CDR2 are SGHRS and YFSETQ. This CDR3 is 14 amino acids long. V shed 5 bases, J shed 8 bases, and the junction held 9 bases outside the gene matches. The CDR3: CASRGAGALDEQFF. The CDR3 DNA reads as TGCGCCAGCAGGGGAGCGGGGGCCCTGGATGAGCAGTTCTTC.

This clone was observed a few times. The chain links TRBV9 to TRBJ2-7; TRBD1 is a possible D gene (6 bases). V was trimmed by 4 bases and J by 0 bases, leaving 17 bases between them. CDR1 SGDLS and CDR2 YYNGEE come from the germline V gene. The CDR3 is 16 amino acids. This chain's CDR3 is CASSPGAAASSYEQYF. The CDR3 bases are TGTGCCAGCAGCCCAGGGGCAGCGGCGAGCTCCTACGAGCAGTACTTC.

This chain joins TRBV30 and TRBJ1-1, with 9 bases identical to TRBD1. After removal of 0 bases from V and 7 bases from J, the junction contained 6 bases not matched to a gene. The CDR3 runs to 14 residues. Germline CDR1 and CDR2: GTSNPN and SVGIG (reference sequence). The CDR3 region has the DNA TGTGCCTGGAGTGTGGGACAGGGAGGACGTGAAGCTTTCTTT. This encodes CAWSVGQGGREAFF.

J is TRBJ1-2 and V is TRBV27; tentative D call: TRBD1 (5 bases). V was clipped by 3 bases and J by 5 bases, with 13 bases between them. Germline CDR1 reads MNHEY; CDR2 reads SMNVEV (reference sequence). The CDR3 spans 14 residues. The CDR3 DNA reads as TGTGCCAGCAGTTTGACTTTGGGACTATATGGCTACACCTTC. It specifies CASSLTLGLYGYTF.

Only a few counts were recorded for this clone. V gene TRBV11-2 combines with J gene TRBJ2-7; the D gene is possibly TRBD2 (7 bases). From germline, CDR1 is SGHAT and CDR2 FQNNGV. The CDR3 is 15 residues long. The V gene lost 2 bases and the J gene lost 0 bases, with 11 bases spanning the gap. The CDR3 sequence is CASSLSGGFSYEQYF. CDR3 nucleotide sequence: TGTGCCAGCAGCTTATCGGGGGGCTTCTCCTACGAGCAGTACTTC.

In the case of this clone: The germline gene is not matched at one end of the junction; a read error may be the cause. The V and J genes are TRBV5-4 and TRBJ1-1; a weak D match, TRBD1 (5 bases). Germline CDR1 reads SGHNT; CDR2 reads YYREEE (reference sequence). The CDR3 sequence is 15 residues long. CDR3 sequence: CASRLGGRRNTEAFF. In DNA, the CDR3 is TGTGCCAGCAGGTTGGGGGGGAGGAGGAACACTGAAGCTTTCTTT.

The chain uses TRBV6-2 or TRBV6-3 and TRBJ1-1; D call uncertain. V was trimmed by 2 bases and J by 1 base, leaving 11 bases between them. CDR3 length equals 15 residues. Germline CDR1 MNHEY, CDR2 SVGEGT. The CDR3 region has the DNA TGTGCCAGCAGTTACGGGTGGGAGTGGAACACTGAAGCTTTCTTT. This gives the protein CASSYGWEWNTEAFF.

This chain uses TRBV3-1 (or the pseudogene TRBV3-2) with TRBJ1-1; possibly TRBD1 for D (6 bases). V dropped 0 bases and J dropped 7 bases, with 9 bases sitting between them. This CDR3 spans 13 amino acids. Germline CDR1 reads LGHDT; CDR2 reads YNNKEL (reference sequence). The CDR3 coding sequence is TGTGCCAGCAGCCAAGAGCCGACAGGTGAAGCTTTCTTT. Translation gives CASSQEPTGEAFF.

The rearrangement links TRBV9 to TRBJ1-1; TRBD1 might be the D (5 bases). The CDR3 spans 14 residues. V was trimmed by 0 bases and J by 6 bases, leaving 12 bases between them. CDR1 is SGDLS and CDR2 is YYNGEE in the germline V gene. The CDR3 coding sequence is TGTGCCAGCAGCGTAGGCAGGGCCGGACCTGAAGCTTTCTTT. This gives the protein CASSVGRAGPEAFF.

This clone has ten or more counts. J is TRBJ2-5 and V is TRBV19; possibly TRBD1 for D (5 bases). The CDR3 covers 14 residues. Germline CDR1 reads LNHDA; CDR2 reads SQIVND (reference sequence). The V gene lost 1 base and the J gene lost 6 bases, with 12 bases spanning the gap. In DNA, the CDR3 is TGTGCCAGTAGTATAGGGGGCCAGGAGCAGACCCAGTACTTC. This codes for CASSIGGQEQTQYF. The variable domain in full, with the rest retrieved from reference TRBV19 and TRBJ2-5, is DGGITQSPKYLFRKEGQNVTLSCEQNLNHDAMYWYRQDPGQGLRLIYYSQIVNDFQKGDIAEGYSVSREKKESFPLTVTSAQKNPTAFYLCASSIGGQEQTQYFGPGTRLLVL.

The chain links TRBV6-2 or TRBV6-3 to TRBJ1-1, with D possibly matching TRBD1 (6 bases). CDR3 length equals 14 residues. The V end lost 0 bases, the J end lost 1 base, and 6 bases lay between the germline ends. CDR1 is MNHEY, CDR2 SVGEGT, per germline. The CDR3 coding sequence is TGTGCCAGCAGTTACTCGGGGGCGAACACTGAAGCTTTCTTT. This sequence encodes CASSYSGANTEAFF.